The sequence of this T cell receptor (beta chain) was determined in a study of beta chain features in type 1 diabetes. Sequenced material consisted of expressed TCRB transcripts (all of the isolated RNA was reverse transcribed). Data came from immunoSEQ multiplex PCR; TCRdb stores just in-frame clones and leaves some out. The sample shows about 300,000 clones, about 14% of them seen only once. In the case of this clone: Its antigen is as yet unknown.

CDR3 length: 14 amino acids. The germline V and J ends were trimmed by 6 bases and 0 bases, with 10 bases remaining between them. CDR1 is SGHNT and CDR2 is YYREEE in the germline V gene (reference sequence). Study conclusions and caveats: Researchers report that Type 1 diabetes patients had moderately but significantly shorter TCRB CDR3s across all four CD4+ subsets.

The clonotype was recovered from a woman between 18 and 29 years old with type 1 diabetes. V gene TRBV5-4 combines with J gene TRBJ2-1, with no clear D. The sequenced sample consisted of naive CD4+ T cells from blood. The CDR3 bases are TGTGCCAGCAAAGGCTCTAGCTCCTACAATGAGCAGTTCTTC. Translating gives CASKGSSSYNEQFF.